This TCR beta chain appears in the sequencing data of a study of cytomegalovirus exposure and HLA in healthy donors. Healthy individuals who donated bone marrow served as the donors. Germline V gene lookup returns CDR1 MDHEN and CDR2 SYDVKM. Between the trimmed V and J ends, which lost 1 base and 3 bases, there was a span of 12 bases. This CDR3 spans 15 amino acids. The PCR employed 60 Vbeta primers together with 13 Jbeta primers. TCRdb's table, derived via immunoSEQ multiplex PCR, lists solely in-frame clones and lacks some. This table holds some 160,000 clones, approximately 82% found once. With regard to this clone: Its target is unknown.

Study results and caveats: Among CMV-associated TCR beta chains, most appeared HLA-restricted in a later analysis.

V is TRBV28 and J is TRBJ1-1, with TRBD1 as a possible D gene (5 bases). The sequence was obtained from a male donor in good health and CMV-seronegative. The sample was PBMCs. CDR3 DNA sequence: TGTGCCAGCAGTTTATCAGGGTCGGGGGACACTGAAGCTTTCTTT. Translated, it gives CASSLSGSGDTEAFF.